This T cell receptor beta chain is drawn from a study of CD8 T cells in Susac syndrome. After extraction with the RNeasy kit, roughly 0.5 to 1 ug of the RNA was reverse transcribed using random hexamers. Using its own MiXCR run on the immunoSEQ multiplex PCR reads, TCRdb lists one record per CDR3 protein. This sample yields about 240,000 distinct CDR3 sequences, of which approximately 95% are seen a single time; 0.1% belongs to the top ten. This TCR was recovered from a human donor with Susac syndrome. Sample: CD4+ T cells from PBMCs.

The CDR3 region has the DNA TGCAGTGCACCACACAGTATCTCCTACGAGCAGTACTTC. It specifies CSAPHSISYEQYF. This chain links TRBV20-1 with TRBJ2-7; no firm D call. The CDR3 spans 13 residues. CDR1 is DFQATT and CDR2 is SNEGSKA in the germline V gene (reference sequence). V lost 6 bases, J lost 0 bases, and 12 bases lay in between.